The rows below give T cell receptor beta chains drawn from one sample of a study of blood T cells in healthy people across ages. TCRdb redid the calling of the 5' RACE reads with MiXCR, one entry per CDR3 protein. Altogether about 580,000 distinct CDR3 sequences are present, roughly 48% being singletons, with the ten largest covering approximately 25%. Sequencing was done on a sample of blood. These receptor sequences come from a man older than 75 in good health. The CDR3 runs from the conserved cysteine through the conserved F or W. D genes are given only for firm matches. Size is omitted from some rows. Given values are once, few, many or a class for expanded clones.

clone size,CDR3 length,V gene,J gene,D gene,CDR3 DNA,CDR3 protein
.,13,TRBV30,TRBJ2-7,.,TGTGCCTGGAGTGGTCAGCCGACCTACGAGCAGTACTTC,CAWSGQPTYEQYF
once,14,TRBV20-1,TRBJ2-5,.,TGCAGTGCTAGAGCCGAGCAGGCCCAAGAGACCCAGTACTTC,CSARAEQAQETQYF
.,16,TRBV4-2,TRBJ2-7,TRBD2,TGTGCCAGCAGCCAAGGAGCGGGAGGAACCTACAATGAGCAGTACTTC,CASSQGAGGTYNEQYF
.,14,TRBV12-3/TRBV12-4,TRBJ1-1,TRBD1,TGTGCCAGCAGTCCACAGGGGGCGCGAACTGAAGCTTTCTTT,CASSPQGARTEAFF
few,14,TRBV29-1,TRBJ1-1,TRBD1,TGCAGCGGACAGGGAGGTCGCGGGAACACTGAAGCTTTCTTT,CSGQGGRGNTEAFF
.,15,TRBV9,TRBJ2-5,.,TGTGCCAGCAGCGCCAGTCCCGCTGTTCAAGAGACCCAGTACTTC,CASSASPAVQETQYF
.,14,TRBV20-1,TRBJ1-2,TRBD1,TGCAGTGCTAGAGCAGTGGACAGGGTGACTGGCTACACCTTT,CSARAVDRVTGYTF
.,15,TRBV12-3/TRBV12-4,TRBJ1-5,.,TGTGCCAGCAGTTTAGCGCGTGGCAGCTATCAGCCCCAGCATTTT,CASSLARGSYQPQHF
few,15,TRBV6-5,TRBJ1-1,TRBD1,TGTGCCAGCAGTCTCTCTCAGGGGGCGGGCACTGAAGCTTTCTTT,CASSLSQGAGTEAFF
.,18,TRBV7-2,TRBJ2-1,.,TGTGCCAGCAGCCTCCGAGAAAGGGGCGGCGGGATCCAAGAGACCCAGTTCTTC,CASSLRERGGGIQETQFF
many,16,TRBV6-5,TRBJ1-6,TRBD1,TGTGCCAGCAGCTCGCCCGGACAGGGTTGGAATTCACCCCTCCACTTT,CASSSPGQGWNSPLHF
.,16,TRBV7-8,TRBJ2-7,.,TGTGCCAGCAGGTTCGAAAGGGGGTCAATATACTACGAGCAGTACTTC,CASRFERGSIYYEQYF
.,13,TRBV20-1,TRBJ2-1,.,TGCAGTGTCCCAGCCCGGGTAGGCAATGAGCAGTTCTTC,CSVPARVGNEQFF
few,15,TRBV5-4,TRBJ2-3,TRBD1,TGTGCCAGCAGCCGTGACAGGGCAAGCACAGATACGCAGTATTTT,CASSRDRASTDTQYF
.,15,TRBV20-1,TRBJ2-1,.,TGCAGTGCTCCCCCCGGACCTGACAGAGACAATGAGCAGTTCTTC,CSAPPGPDRDNEQFF
.,16,TRBV15,TRBJ1-5,TRBD1,TGTGCCACAGGGACAGGGGGCGCGGGGCGCAATCAGCCCCAGCATTTT,CATGTGGAGRNQPQHF
few,13,TRBV7-8,TRBJ1-1,.,TGTGCCAGCAGCCCCGCCGGGAACACTGAAGCTTTCTTT,CASSPAGNTEAFF
.,15,TRBV20-1,TRBJ2-1,TRBD2,TGCAGTGCCGGACCATTGCTACTAGCGGTCGGGGAGCAGTTCTTC,CSAGPLLLAVGEQFF
.,16,TRBV11-2,TRBJ2-5,.,TGTGCCAGCAGCATGAGGTCGAGGCCCCTGGACAATGAGCAGTACTTC,CASSMRSRPLDNEQYF
few,14,TRBV7-9,TRBJ2-1,.,TGTGCCAGCACAGCTTTTTCGGCGGACAATGAGCAGTTCTTC,CASTAFSADNEQFF
.,12,TRBV20-1,TRBJ2-1,.,TGCAGTGCTAGGCCACACCGGGATGAGCAGTTCTTC,CSARPHRDEQFF
.,11,TRBV7-9,TRBJ2-5,.,TGTGCCAGCAGCGCCAAAGAGACCCAGTACTTC,CASSAKETQYF
.,12,TRBV6-6,TRBJ2-4,.,TGTACCAGCACTCCCTCTCGGGATGAGCAGTACTTC,CTSTPSRDEQYF
once,15,TRBV24-1,TRBJ2-1,TRBD1,TGTGCCACCAGTGATGTAATAGGGGGCGGGAATGAGCAGTTCTTC,CATSDVIGGGNEQFF
.,15,TRBV7-2,TRBJ2-1,TRBD2,TGTGCCAGCAGGCGGACTGGGACTACTGGCAATGAGCAGTTCTTC,CASRRTGTTGNEQFF
.,12,TRBV29-1,TRBJ2-3,TRBD2,TGCAGCGTGACTAGCGGGGGGGATACGCAGTATTTT,CSVTSGGDTQYF
.,15,TRBV2,TRBJ2-7,TRBD2,TGTGCCAGCAGACGCGGGACTAGCGGGTCCTACGAGCAGTACTTC,CASRRGTSGSYEQYF
.,12,TRBV29-1,TRBJ1-2,TRBD1,TGCAGCGTTGAAGGGACAGGGAGTGGCTACACCTTC,CSVEGTGSGYTF
few,13,TRBV6-6,TRBJ1-2,.,TGTGCCAGCAGTTACGGTGGGGACTATGGCTACACCTTC,CASSYGGDYGYTF
.,14,TRBV29-1,TRBJ2-3,.,TGCAGCGTTGAAGAGGCTATCGGGGGTGATACGCAGTATTTT,CSVEEAIGGDTQYF
.,14,TRBV7-2,TRBJ2-7,.,TGTGCCAGCAGCGGTCGTGGGGGTTACAATGAGCAGTACTTC,CASSGRGGYNEQYF
many,13,TRBV7-2,TRBJ2-3,.,TGTGCCAGCAGCGCTTGGGGGATAGCGGAGCAGTATTTT,CASSAWGIAEQYF
.,17,TRBV7-2,TRBJ2-1,TRBD2,TGTGCCAGCAGCTTAGTGTTTAGCGGGGGGAGTTTGGTTGAGCAGTTCTTC,CASSLVFSGGSLVEQFF
.,16,TRBV29-1,TRBJ2-6,.,TGCAGCGTTGGTCGGGACACGATATCTGGGGCCAACGTCCTGACTTTC,CSVGRDTISGANVLTF
once,15,TRBV14,TRBJ1-4,.,TGTGCCAGCAGCCGTCAGGCTACAGGGATGGGAAAACTGTTTTTT,CASSRQATGMGKLFF
few,12,TRBV7-9,TRBJ1-4,.,TGTGCCAGCAGCTTAGTTGGTGAAAAACTGTTTTTT,CASSLVGEKLFF
.,15,TRBV15,TRBJ2-7,.,TGTGCCACCAGCAGAGCCCGGGGGTCGGAAAACGAGCAGTACTTC,CATSRARGSENEQYF
few,15,TRBV20-1,TRBJ2-4,.,TGCAGTGCTGACCCTGCTAGCGCAGGAAAAAACATTCAGTACTTC,CSADPASAGKNIQYF
few,15,TRBV7-9,TRBJ2-5,TRBD2,TGTGCCAGCAGACCCCTGGGGGGGGGAAAAGAGACCCAGTACTTC,CASRPLGGGKETQYF
once,12,TRBV20-1,TRBJ2-5,TRBD2,TGCAGTGCTGAAGCGGGAGGTGGGACCCAGTACTTC,CSAEAGGGTQYF
few,14,TRBV7-2,TRBJ2-7,TRBD2,TGTGCCAGCAGCAGCGGACTAGGGAACTACGAGCAGTACTTC,CASSSGLGNYEQYF